This T cell receptor (beta chain) was captured by sequencing in a study of regulatory T cells in long-lasting Graves disease. The V gene lost 2 bases and the J gene lost 3 bases, with 13 bases spanning the gap. CDR3 length: 15 amino acids. The V gene's germline CDR1 is MNHEY and CDR2 SMNVEV (reference sequence). Through Arm-PCR of CDR3 regions and iRepertoire HTBI primers, TCR beta libraries were built. TCRdb recomputed calls from the multiplex PCR reads with MiXCR, one row per CDR3 protein. Among 600,000 to 650,000 distinct CDR3 sequences listed, around 17% were seen once. Time point described: newly diagnosed GD, antithyroid drugs for less than 3 months. PBMCs were the source of the RNA used for TCR sequencing. These same records also appear under a second study, on T cells in Graves' hyperthyroidism and ophthalmopathy. That report adds: Exclusion followed for patients with uncontrolled infection, other autoimmune disease, pregnancy or lactation. Researchers ran a first-round RT-PCR on the TCR CDR3 using the HTBI primer set.

The receptor comes from a woman aged 30 to 39 with Graves disease. The material sequenced was peripheral blood mononuclear cells (PBMCs), taken at new diagnosis, from a patient treated with antithyroid drugs. The chain joins TRBV27 to TRBJ1-1; unclear D gene. CDR3 loop: CASSLLPGKDTEAFF. CDR3 coding DNA: TGTGCCAGCAGTTTACTTCCGGGGAAGGACACTGAAGCTTTCTTT.